This entry lists 20 T cell receptor beta chains sequenced from one sample in a study of human T cells and chemical hapten exposure. One entry per CDR3 protein, called by TCRdb with MiXCR from the RACE reads. The profile covers about 70,000 distinct CDR3 sequences, with 10% to 11% appearing a single time and approximately 5% taken by the ten largest. This sample's time point: pre-sensitization, week 0. Treatment defined: therapeutic diphenylcyclopropenone sensitization with weekly scalp DPC. The sequencing used whole blood, collected in connection with sensitization to the hapten diphenylcyclopropenone (DPC). These receptors were obtained from a woman in her forties or fifties with alopecia areata. Some clones in this sample may be carry-over from other donors' samples.

This clonotype occurred many times. CDR3 protein: CASSPQYGNEQYF. The CDR3 DNA is TGTGCCAGCAGCCCCCAGTATGGGAACGAGCAGTACTTC. V is TRBV7-8 and J is TRBJ2-7; no firm D call. This CDR3 spans 13 amino acids. CDR1 and CDR2 from the germline V gene are SGHVS and FQNEAQ. Deletions cut 5 bases from V and 5 bases from J, with 13 bases between. The complete variable domain, with remaining parts taken from reference TRBV7-8 and TRBJ2-7, reads GAGVSQSPRYKVAKRGQDVALRCDPISGHVSLFWYQQALGQGPEFLTYFQNEAQLDKSGLPSDRFFAERPEGSVSTLKIQRTQQEDSAVYLCASSPQYGNEQYFGPGTRLTVT.

This clonotype has ten or more counts. The J gene is TRBJ2-7, the V gene TRBV29-1, with a possible D match to TRBD1 (6 bases). This CDR3 has 13 amino acids. V dropped 6 bases and J dropped 0 bases, with 12 bases sitting between them. Per germline, CDR1 SQVTM and CDR2 ANQGSEA. The CDR3 nucleotides are TGCAGCGTCAACCGGGACAACTCCTACGAGCAGTACTTC. Its protein product is CSVNRDNSYEQYF.

The chain is built from TRBV28 and TRBJ2-7; no clear D. Trimming cost V 4 bases and J 3 bases, with 7 bases left between them. CDR3 length equals 12 residues. Per the germline V gene, CDR1 is MDHEN and CDR2 is SYDVKM. The CDR3 region has the DNA TGTGCCAGCAGTTCGGAAAGCTACGAGCAGTACTTC. Protein: CASSSESYEQYF.

This clonotype was counted many times. The V gene is TRBV6-5, the J gene TRBJ2-1, with D perhaps matching TRBD1 or TRBD2 (5 bases each). This CDR3 contains 14 residues. V was shortened by 7 bases and J by 2 bases, with 12 bases between the two germline ends. CDR1 is MNHEY, CDR2 SVGAGI, per germline. CDR3 DNA: TGTGCCAGCAATAGGGACCCAACCTACAATGAGCAGTTCTTC. Translated: CASNRDPTYNEQFF.

There are many counts of this clonotype. This chain links TRBV7-6 with TRBJ1-1; possibly TRBD1 for D (6 bases). This CDR3 is built from 15 residues. Germline V CDR1 and CDR2: SGHVS, FNYEAQ. Trimming cost V 5 bases and J 1 base, with 14 bases left between them. The CDR3 DNA reads TGTGCCAGCAGCCCCGGGAGGGGGAGGAACACTGAAGCTTTCTTT. Protein sequence: CASSPGRGRNTEAFF. Full variable domain (remainder filled in from reference TRBV7-6 and TRBJ1-1): GAGVSQSPRYKVTKRGQDVALRCDPISGHVSLYWYRQALGQGPEFLTYFNYEAQQDKSGLPNDRFSAERPEGSISTLTIQRTEQRDSAMYRCASSPGRGRNTEAFFGQGTRLTVV.

The V and J genes are TRBV12-3 or TRBV12-4 and TRBJ1-1, with 8 bases fitting TRBD1. This CDR3 spans 12 amino acids. Losses at the gene ends were 7 bases for V and 6 bases for J; bases not matched to a gene: 4. The chain's CDR3 is CASIGRGPEAFF. CDR3 sequence (DNA): TGTGCCAGCATCGGCAGGGGGCCTGAAGCTTTCTTT.

This clonotype appeared many times. The CDR3 DNA sequence: TGTGCCAGCAGCACAGGACAGTTCAATCAGCCCCAGCATTTT. It specifies CASSTGQFNQPQHF. This sequence joins TRBV9 and TRBJ1-5; D might be TRBD1 (6 bases). The length of the CDR3 is 14 residues. The germline gives CDR1 SGDLS, CDR2 YYNGEE. Trimming pared 4 bases from V and 3 bases from J, leaving 11 bases between.

By share of the sample, this clonotype is medium-sized. V is TRBV3-1 and J is TRBJ2-5; possibly TRBD2 for D (5 bases). This CDR3 contains 11 residues. V shed 4 bases and J shed 6 bases, with 6 bases lying between them. Germline CDR1 and CDR2: LGHDT and YNNKEL (reference sequence). CDR3 sequence: CASSPGKTQYF. CDR3 in DNA: TGTGCCAGCAGCCCGGGAAAGACCCAGTACTTC.

The chain carries TRBV7-2 and TRBJ2-7; no reliable D call. The V end lost 2 bases, the J end lost 7 bases, and 6 bases lay between the germline ends. This CDR3 has 11 amino acids. Germline CDR1 is SGHTA and CDR2 is FQGNSA. CDR3 sequence: CASSLWREQYF. The CDR3 DNA follows: TGTGCCAGCAGCTTATGGAGAGAGCAGTACTTC. Full variable domain (outside the CDR3, taken from reference TRBV7-2 and TRBJ2-7): GAGVSQSPSNKVTEKGKDVELRCDPISGHTALYWYRQSLGQGLEFLIYFQGNSAPDKSGLPSDRFSAERTGGSVSTLTIQRTQQEDSAVYLCASSLWREQYFGPGTRLTVT.

At least ten counts were recorded for this clonotype. V usage is TRBV12-3 or TRBV12-4 and J usage is TRBJ1-4; 7 nucleotides agree with TRBD1. With V trimmed by 2 bases and J by 8 bases, 17 bases remained unmatched. The CDR3 spans 18 residues. The CDR3 spells CASSLRIGQTGHSEKLFF. The CDR3, as DNA: TGTGCCAGCAGTTTAAGGATCGGGCAGACAGGGCATTCAGAAAAACTGTTTTTT.

This clonotype has a count of ten or more. The chain links TRBV12-3 or TRBV12-4 to TRBJ2-1; no clear D gene. The V gene lost 5 bases and the J gene lost 5 bases, with 13 bases spanning the gap. CDR3 size: 14 residues. This CDR3 reads CASSDSPIHNEQFF. CDR3 DNA: TGTGCCAGCAGTGATTCACCAATACACAATGAGCAGTTCTTC.

Ten or more counts support this clonotype. CDR3 sequence reads: CASSSLSRDREDSPLHF. In nucleotides, the CDR3 is TGCGCCAGCAGCTCACTCTCCAGGGACCGGGAGGATTCACCCCTCCACTTT. The chain recombines TRBV5-1 with TRBJ1-6; TRBD1 is a possible D gene (5 bases). CDR1 and CDR2 from the germline V gene are SGHRS and YFSETQ. Trimming removed 3 bases at V and 8 bases at J, with 21 bases between. This CDR3 has 17 amino acids.

This clonotype was seen many times. The V gene is TRBV6-6, the J gene TRBJ1-1, with no clear D. The germline V gene has CDR1 MNHNY and CDR2 SVGAGI (reference sequence). Trimming stripped 2 bases from V and 1 base from J, with 5 bases between. CDR3 length equals 13 residues. The CDR3 sequence is CASSYERNTEAFF. CDR3 coding DNA: TGTGCCAGCAGTTACGAGAGGAACACTGAAGCTTTCTTT.

Many counts were recorded for this clonotype. The chain is built from TRBV7-8 and TRBJ1-1; no clear D. The CDR3 extends over 16 amino acids. From germline, CDR1 is SGHVS and CDR2 FQNEAQ. V shed 1 base and J shed 0 bases, with 12 bases lying between them. The CDR3 region is CASSLGHRDVNTEAFF. As DNA, the CDR3 is TGTGCCAGCAGCTTAGGCCATAGGGATGTGAACACTGAAGCTTTCTTT.

This clonotype has ten or more counts. This rearrangement joins TRBV12-3 or TRBV12-4 to TRBJ1-1; tentative D call: TRBD1 (6 bases). Trimming pared 2 bases from V and 5 bases from J, leaving 24 bases between. There are 18 residues in the CDR3. CDR3 DNA sequence: TGTGCCAGCAGTTTAAGAGCACGCTACAGGGACCGGGGAACTGAAGCTTTCTTT. Protein: CASSLRARYRDRGTEAFF.

This clonotype has more than one count but fewer than ten. This chain joins TRBV19 and TRBJ1-5; 7 bases agree with TRBD1. CDR3 size: 13 residues. Trimming removed 6 bases from V and 5 bases from J; junction bases left unmatched: 4. The germline V gene has CDR1 LNHDA and CDR2 SQIVND (reference sequence). In nucleotides, the CDR3 is TGTGCCAGTAGGTACAGGGGAGATCAGCCCCAGCATTTT. This codes for CASRYRGDQPQHF. Combining the CDR3 with reference TRBV19 and TRBJ1-5 gives the whole variable domain DGGITQSPKYLFRKEGQNVTLSCEQNLNHDAMYWYRQDPGQGLRLIYYSQIVNDFQKGDIAEGYSVSREKKESFPLTVTSAQKNPTAFYLCASRYRGDQPQHFGDGTRLSIL.

Ten or more counts support this clonotype. This chain joins TRBV29-1 and TRBJ1-1; no firm D call. Germline lookup yields CDR1 SQVTM and CDR2 ANQGSEA. The CDR3 has 13 residues. V lost 6 bases, J lost 4 bases, and 15 bases lay in between. CDR3: CSVDGPGPTEAFF. As DNA, the CDR3 is TGCAGCGTCGACGGTCCCGGCCCCACTGAAGCTTTCTTT.

In its sample, this clonotype was seen many times. The rearrangement joins TRBV18 to TRBJ2-5; 8 nucleotides agree with TRBD1. The V gene's germline CDR1 is KGHSH and CDR2 LQKENI. This CDR3 region has 16 residues. V gave up 4 bases and J gave up 1 base; unmatched junction bases: 8. The CDR3 region has the DNA TGTGCCAGCTCACTAGCAGGGACAGGTACCCAAGAGACCCAGTACTTC. Protein sequence: CASSLAGTGTQETQYF. Full variable domain (rest looked up from reference TRBV18 and TRBJ2-5): NAGVMQNPRHLVRRRGQEARLRCSPMKGHSHVYWYRQLPEEGLKFMVYLQKENIIDESGMPKERFSAEFPKEGPSILRIQQVVRGDSAAYFCASSLAGTGTQETQYFGPGTRLLVL.

This chain joins TRBV2 and TRBJ2-5, with D possibly TRBD1 on 5 matching bases. Germline-derived CDR1 and CDR2 are SNHLY and FYNNEI. V was trimmed by 7 bases and J by 7 bases, leaving 13 bases between them. This CDR3 has 12 amino acids. CDR3 sequence reads: CASTPQVVTQYF. The CDR3 nucleotides are TGTGCCAGCACCCCACAGGTTGTGACCCAGTACTTC.

The chain couples TRBV6-4 to TRBJ2-2; D uncertain. The CDR3 contains 13 residues. Trimming pared 4 bases from V and 5 bases from J, leaving 8 bases between. Germline V gives CDR1 MRHNA, CDR2 SNTAGT. The CDR3 here is CASSVTATGELFF. CDR3 nucleotides: TGTGCCAGCAGTGTAACTGCAACCGGGGAGCTGTTTTTT.